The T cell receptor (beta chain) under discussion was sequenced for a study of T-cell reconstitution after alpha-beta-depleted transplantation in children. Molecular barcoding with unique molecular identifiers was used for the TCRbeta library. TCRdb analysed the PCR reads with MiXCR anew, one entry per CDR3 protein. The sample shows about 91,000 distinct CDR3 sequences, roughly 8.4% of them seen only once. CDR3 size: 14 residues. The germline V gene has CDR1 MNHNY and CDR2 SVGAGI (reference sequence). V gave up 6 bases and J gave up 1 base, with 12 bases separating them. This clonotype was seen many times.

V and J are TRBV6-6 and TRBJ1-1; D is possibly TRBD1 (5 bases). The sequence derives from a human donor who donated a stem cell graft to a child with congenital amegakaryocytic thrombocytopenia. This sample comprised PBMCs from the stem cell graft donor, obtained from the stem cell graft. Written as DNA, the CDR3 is TGTGCCAGCAGGTCCGGGACGGAGAACACTGAAGCTTTCTTT. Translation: CASRSGTENTEAFF.